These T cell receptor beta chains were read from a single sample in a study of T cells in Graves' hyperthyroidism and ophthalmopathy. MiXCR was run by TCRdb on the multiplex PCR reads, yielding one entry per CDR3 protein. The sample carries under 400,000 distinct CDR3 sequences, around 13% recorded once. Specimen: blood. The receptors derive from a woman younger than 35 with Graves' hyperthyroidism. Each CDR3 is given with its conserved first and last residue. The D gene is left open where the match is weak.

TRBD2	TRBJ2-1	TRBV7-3	CASSPKLAGDSYNEQFF
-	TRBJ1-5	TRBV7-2	CASSLDGTRLQPQHF
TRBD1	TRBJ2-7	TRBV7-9	CASSPGTGPFYEQYF
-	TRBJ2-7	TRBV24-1	CATSERGHEQYF
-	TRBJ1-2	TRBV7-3	CASSTPEGNGYTF
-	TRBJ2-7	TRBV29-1	CSVEEVSEQYF
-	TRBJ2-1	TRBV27	CASSSRSYNEQFF
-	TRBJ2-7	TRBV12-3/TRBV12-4	CASTPAQGPYEQYF
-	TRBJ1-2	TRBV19	CASTLMGGDNYGYTF
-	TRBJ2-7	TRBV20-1	CSASAPGWRNEQYF
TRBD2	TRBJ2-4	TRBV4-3	CASSPVRGRENIQYF